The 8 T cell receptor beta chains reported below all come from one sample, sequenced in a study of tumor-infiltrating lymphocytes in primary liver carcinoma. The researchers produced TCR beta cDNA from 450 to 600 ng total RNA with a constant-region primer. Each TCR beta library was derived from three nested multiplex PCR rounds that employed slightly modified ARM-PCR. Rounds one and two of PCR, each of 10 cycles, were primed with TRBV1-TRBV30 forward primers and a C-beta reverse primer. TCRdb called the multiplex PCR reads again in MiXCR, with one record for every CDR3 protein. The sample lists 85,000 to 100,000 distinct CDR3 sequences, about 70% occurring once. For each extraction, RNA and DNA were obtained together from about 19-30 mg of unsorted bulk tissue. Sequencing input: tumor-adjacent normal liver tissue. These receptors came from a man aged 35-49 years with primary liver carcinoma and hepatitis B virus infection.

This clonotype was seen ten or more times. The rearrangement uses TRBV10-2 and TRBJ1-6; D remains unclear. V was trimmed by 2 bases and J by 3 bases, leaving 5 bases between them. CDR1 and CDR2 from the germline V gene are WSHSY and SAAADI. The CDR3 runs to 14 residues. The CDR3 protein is CASSEGLYNSPLHF. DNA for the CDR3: TGCGCCAGCAGTGAGGGACTCTATAATTCACCCCTCCACTTT.

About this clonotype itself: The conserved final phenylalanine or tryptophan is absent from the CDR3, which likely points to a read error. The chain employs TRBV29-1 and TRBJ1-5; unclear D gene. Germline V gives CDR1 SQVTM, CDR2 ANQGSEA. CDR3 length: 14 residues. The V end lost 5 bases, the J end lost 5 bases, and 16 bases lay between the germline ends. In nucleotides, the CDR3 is TGCAGCGTTTCACCCTGGACGGCGGATCAGCCCCAGCATTCT. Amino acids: CSVSPWTADQPQHS.

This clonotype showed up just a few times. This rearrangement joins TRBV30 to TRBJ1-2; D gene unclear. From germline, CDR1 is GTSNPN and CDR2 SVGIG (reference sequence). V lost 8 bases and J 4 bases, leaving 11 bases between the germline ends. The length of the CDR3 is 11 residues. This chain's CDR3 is CAKYSPYGYTF. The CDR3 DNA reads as TGTGCCAAGTACAGCCCCTATGGCTACACCTTC.

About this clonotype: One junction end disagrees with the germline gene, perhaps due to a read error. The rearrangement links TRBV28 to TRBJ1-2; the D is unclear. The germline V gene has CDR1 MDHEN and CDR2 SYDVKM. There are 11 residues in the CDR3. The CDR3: CASSFYYGNTF. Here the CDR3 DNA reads TGTGCCAGCAGTTTCTACTATGGCAACACCTTC.

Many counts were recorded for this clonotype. CDR3 sequence reads: CASSYRGSTGNTDTQYF. Written as DNA, the CDR3 is TGTGCCAGCAGTTATAGGGGGTCGACCGGGAACACAGATACGCAGTATTTT. The chain carries TRBV6-6 and TRBJ2-3; a possible D gene is TRBD1 (6 bases). The CDR3 is made up of 17 amino acids. Trimming cost V 3 bases and J 2 bases, with 18 bases left between them. Germline V gives CDR1 MNHNY, CDR2 SVGAGI (reference sequence).

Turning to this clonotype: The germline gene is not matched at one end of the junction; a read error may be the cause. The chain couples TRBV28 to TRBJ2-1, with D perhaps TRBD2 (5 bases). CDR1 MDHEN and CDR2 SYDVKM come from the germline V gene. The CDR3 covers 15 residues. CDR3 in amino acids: CTSCPTRGAYNEQFF. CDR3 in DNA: TGTACCAGCTGCCCCACTCGGGGTGCCTACAATGAGCAGTTCTTC.

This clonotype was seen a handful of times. The CDR3 nucleotides are TGTGCCAGCAGTCTGCCCCCCGAGGTCAGGAAGGACTTCCAAGAGACCCAGTACTTC. This encodes CASSLPPEVRKDFQETQYF. This chain uses TRBV11-1 with TRBJ2-5; D may be TRBD2 (5 bases). Germline lookup yields CDR1 SGHAT and CDR2 FQDESV (reference sequence). V was trimmed by 6 bases and J by 1 base, leaving 27 bases between them. This CDR3 contains 19 residues.

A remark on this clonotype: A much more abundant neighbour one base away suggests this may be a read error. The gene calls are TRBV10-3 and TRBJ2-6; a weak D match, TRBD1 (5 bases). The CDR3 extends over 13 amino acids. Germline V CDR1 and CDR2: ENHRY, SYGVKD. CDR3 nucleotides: TGTGCCAGTGCCTCTGGTGGGGCCGACGTCCTGACTTTC. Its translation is CASASGGADVLTF.